This is a list of T cell receptor beta chains from one sample in a study of identical twins. MiXCR was run by TCRdb on the 5' RACE reads, yielding one entry per CDR3 protein. The sample has under 250,000 distinct CDR3 sequences, 7.5% seen once. These data were also reused for a study on yellow fever vaccine responses in identical twins.

The material sequenced was CD8+ T cells sorted from blood. Receptors were obtained from a woman under 30 in good health. Both conserved end residues are part of each CDR3. Each record gives: CDR3 length, D gene, J gene, V gene, clone size, CDR3 protein, CDR3 DNA. D genes are given only for firm matches. Size tells how often a clone was seen (once, few, many) or the class of an expanded clone, and some rows leave it out.

cdr3_length: 14
d_call: .
j_call: TRBJ2-7
v_call: TRBV6-1
clone_size: .
cdr3_aa: CASSTGQDTYEQYF
cdr3_nt: TGTGCCAGCAGTACCGGCCAGGACACCTACGAGCAGTACTTC

cdr3_length: 14
d_call: TRBD1
j_call: TRBJ2-1
v_call: TRBV3-1
clone_size: few
cdr3_aa: CASSHEDRYNEQFF
cdr3_nt: TGTGCCAGCAGCCATGAGGACAGGTACAATGAGCAGTTCTTC

cdr3_length: 14
d_call: .
j_call: TRBJ2-1
v_call: TRBV29-1
clone_size: .
cdr3_aa: CTIYPTSSYNEQFF
cdr3_nt: TGCACCATCTACCCGACCAGCTCCTACAATGAGCAGTTCTTC

cdr3_length: 15
d_call: TRBD2
j_call: TRBJ2-1
v_call: TRBV20-1
clone_size: .
cdr3_aa: CSARDSGLAGVQQFF
cdr3_nt: TGCAGTGCTAGAGATTCGGGACTAGCGGGAGTTCAGCAGTTCTTC

cdr3_length: 14
d_call: TRBD1
j_call: TRBJ1-4
v_call: TRBV12-3/TRBV12-4
clone_size: many
cdr3_aa: CASRPTGADEKLFF
cdr3_nt: TGTGCCAGCAGGCCGACAGGGGCGGATGAAAAACTGTTTTTT

cdr3_length: 14
d_call: .
j_call: TRBJ1-2
v_call: TRBV2
clone_size: many
cdr3_aa: CASSDEGLNYGYTF
cdr3_nt: TGTGCCAGCAGTGACGAGGGCCTCAACTATGGCTACACCTTC

cdr3_length: 18
d_call: TRBD1
j_call: TRBJ2-3
v_call: TRBV24-1
clone_size: many
cdr3_aa: CATSDSGRGPSPTDTQYF
cdr3_nt: TGTGCCACCAGTGATTCGGGCAGGGGGCCATCACCCACAGATACGCAGTATTTT

cdr3_length: 16
d_call: TRBD2
j_call: TRBJ2-1
v_call: TRBV3-1
clone_size: .
cdr3_aa: CASSLSTSGRSYEQFF
cdr3_nt: TGTGCCAGCAGCCTTTCCACTAGCGGGAGATCCTATGAGCAGTTCTTC

cdr3_length: 12
d_call: .
j_call: TRBJ2-7
v_call: TRBV28
clone_size: .
cdr3_aa: CASSLNKYEQYF
cdr3_nt: TGTGCCAGCAGTTTAAACAAGTACGAGCAGTACTTC

cdr3_length: 14
d_call: .
j_call: TRBJ2-1
v_call: TRBV27
clone_size: few
cdr3_aa: CATGVGGPYNEQFF
cdr3_nt: TGTGCCACGGGGGTGGGCGGACCCTACAATGAGCAGTTCTTC

cdr3_length: 14
d_call: TRBD2
j_call: TRBJ2-1
v_call: TRBV12-3/TRBV12-4
clone_size: many
cdr3_aa: CASTRGRAGNEQFF
cdr3_nt: TGTGCCAGCACCCGCGGGAGGGCGGGAAATGAGCAGTTCTTC

cdr3_length: 15
d_call: TRBD1
j_call: TRBJ2-5
v_call: TRBV7-8
clone_size: .
cdr3_aa: CASSSRTGAQETQYF
cdr3_nt: TGTGCCAGCAGCTCCCGGACAGGGGCGCAAGAGACCCAGTACTTC

cdr3_length: 16
d_call: .
j_call: TRBJ2-3
v_call: TRBV6-2/TRBV6-3
clone_size: few
cdr3_aa: CASSYSTGGDPDTQYF
cdr3_nt: TGTGCCAGCAGTTACTCGACCGGGGGCGATCCCGATACGCAGTATTTT

cdr3_length: 13
d_call: .
j_call: TRBJ2-7
v_call: TRBV5-1
clone_size: few
cdr3_aa: CASRDSHSYEQYF
cdr3_nt: TGCGCCAGCAGGGACAGCCACTCCTACGAGCAGTACTTC

cdr3_length: 15
d_call: TRBD2
j_call: TRBJ2-1
v_call: TRBV3-1
clone_size: many
cdr3_aa: CASSQELAAYNEQFF
cdr3_nt: TGTGCCAGCAGCCAAGAACTAGCGGCCTACAATGAGCAGTTCTTC

cdr3_length: 13
d_call: TRBD2
j_call: TRBJ2-1
v_call: TRBV29-1
clone_size: .
cdr3_aa: CSVGLANYNEQFF
cdr3_nt: TGCAGCGTGGGACTAGCTAATTACAATGAGCAGTTCTTC

cdr3_length: 16
d_call: .
j_call: TRBJ2-1
v_call: TRBV4-1
clone_size: many
cdr3_aa: CASSQAGAPSYNEQFF
cdr3_nt: TGCGCCAGCAGCCAAGCGGGGGCACCCTCCTACAATGAGCAGTTCTTC

cdr3_length: 17
d_call: TRBD2
j_call: TRBJ2-4
v_call: TRBV2
clone_size: many
cdr3_aa: CASSQSTSGSAKNIQYF
cdr3_nt: TGTGCCAGCAGCCAATCGACTAGCGGGTCTGCCAAAAACATTCAGTACTTC

cdr3_length: 15
d_call: .
j_call: TRBJ1-4
v_call: TRBV7-9
clone_size: .
cdr3_aa: CASSPSLWEPEKLFF
cdr3_nt: TGTGCCAGCAGCCCTTCCCTATGGGAACCGGAAAAACTGTTTTTT

cdr3_length: 19
d_call: TRBD1
j_call: TRBJ2-3
v_call: TRBV15
clone_size: few
cdr3_aa: CATSREVVAGGFPTDTQYF
cdr3_nt: TGTGCCACCAGCAGAGAGGTTGTGGCAGGGGGCTTTCCCACAGATACGCAGTATTTT

cdr3_length: 16
d_call: TRBD2
j_call: TRBJ2-7
v_call: TRBV20-1
clone_size: once
cdr3_aa: CSARDMGLAGGNEQYF
cdr3_nt: TGCAGTGCTAGAGATATGGGACTAGCGGGAGGAAACGAGCAGTACTTC

cdr3_length: 17
d_call: .
j_call: TRBJ1-6
v_call: TRBV6-2/TRBV6-3
clone_size: .
cdr3_aa: CASSYSPGAYYDSPLHF
cdr3_nt: TGTGCCAGCAGTTACTCTCCAGGGGCCTACTATGATTCACCCCTCCACTTT

cdr3_length: 14
d_call: .
j_call: TRBJ2-3
v_call: TRBV12-3/TRBV12-4
clone_size: many
cdr3_aa: CASSPDTTTDTQYF
cdr3_nt: TGTGCCAGCAGCCCGGACACAACCACAGATACGCAGTATTTT

cdr3_length: 18
d_call: .
j_call: TRBJ1-2
v_call: TRBV4-1
clone_size: .
cdr3_aa: CASSQEPPAQGLAYGYTF
cdr3_nt: TGCGCCAGCAGCCAAGAACCCCCTGCACAGGGCCTTGCCTATGGCTACACCTTC

cdr3_length: 17
d_call: TRBD2
j_call: TRBJ2-3
v_call: TRBV5-1
clone_size: .
cdr3_aa: CASSFETLAGRTDTQYF
cdr3_nt: TGCGCCAGCAGCTTCGAAACACTAGCGGGCCGCACAGATACGCAGTATTTT

cdr3_length: 10
d_call: .
j_call: TRBJ2-5
v_call: TRBV25-1
clone_size: many
cdr3_aa: CASSEETQYF
cdr3_nt: TGTGCCAGCAGTGAAGAGACCCAGTACTTC

cdr3_length: 15
d_call: .
j_call: TRBJ2-7
v_call: TRBV9
clone_size: .
cdr3_aa: CASSVGDKSSYEQYF
cdr3_nt: TGTGCCAGCAGCGTAGGGGACAAGAGCTCCTACGAGCAGTACTTC

cdr3_length: 12
d_call: .
j_call: TRBJ2-1
v_call: TRBV9
clone_size: many
cdr3_aa: CASSVDLNEQFF
cdr3_nt: TGTGCCAGCAGCGTAGACCTCAATGAGCAGTTCTTC

cdr3_length: 15
d_call: TRBD2
j_call: TRBJ2-2
v_call: TRBV12-3/TRBV12-4
clone_size: many
cdr3_aa: CASSEAGRGTGELFF
cdr3_nt: TGTGCCAGCAGTGAAGCGGGGAGGGGCACCGGGGAGCTGTTTTTT

cdr3_length: 17
d_call: TRBD2
j_call: TRBJ2-3
v_call: TRBV4-2
clone_size: few
cdr3_aa: CASSQDITSGGPDTQYF
cdr3_nt: TGTGCCAGCAGCCAAGATATTACTAGCGGGGGACCAGATACGCAGTATTTT

cdr3_length: 14
d_call: .
j_call: TRBJ2-5
v_call: TRBV28
clone_size: few
cdr3_aa: CASSFIGAGETQYF
cdr3_nt: TGTGCCAGCAGTTTCATAGGGGCTGGAGAGACCCAGTACTTC

cdr3_length: 14
d_call: .
j_call: TRBJ2-7
v_call: TRBV29-1
clone_size: many
cdr3_aa: CSVSRVESSYEQYF
cdr3_nt: TGCAGCGTCTCCCGAGTGGAAAGCTCCTACGAGCAGTACTTC

cdr3_length: 17
d_call: TRBD2
j_call: TRBJ2-5
v_call: TRBV18
clone_size: .
cdr3_aa: CASSPGVAGGPQETQYF
cdr3_nt: TGTGCCAGCTCACCTGGCGTAGCGGGAGGCCCACAAGAGACCCAGTACTTC

cdr3_length: 15
d_call: TRBD1
j_call: TRBJ1-5
v_call: TRBV12-3/TRBV12-4
clone_size: few
cdr3_aa: CASSPQGVDNQPQHF
cdr3_nt: TGTGCCAGCAGCCCCCAGGGGGTTGACAATCAGCCCCAGCATTTT

cdr3_length: 15
d_call: .
j_call: TRBJ2-2
v_call: TRBV7-8
clone_size: few
cdr3_aa: CASSFGRRGTGELFF
cdr3_nt: TGTGCCAGCAGCTTTGGGCGGAGAGGGACCGGGGAGCTGTTTTTT

cdr3_length: 17
d_call: TRBD2
j_call: TRBJ2-7
v_call: TRBV6-5
clone_size: .
cdr3_aa: CASSYFGTGLADYEQYF
cdr3_nt: TGTGCCAGCAGTTATTTTGGTACGGGACTAGCGGACTACGAGCAGTACTTC

cdr3_length: 14
d_call: TRBD1
j_call: TRBJ1-5
v_call: TRBV6-5
clone_size: many
cdr3_aa: CASSYDRGGQPQHF
cdr3_nt: TGTGCCAGCAGTTACGACAGGGGAGGGCAGCCCCAGCATTTT

cdr3_length: 15
d_call: .
j_call: TRBJ2-3
v_call: TRBV7-6
clone_size: .
cdr3_aa: CASSLSRIATDTQYF
cdr3_nt: TGTGCCAGCAGCTTGTCTAGAATAGCCACAGATACGCAGTATTTT

cdr3_length: 15
d_call: .
j_call: TRBJ1-1
v_call: TRBV28
clone_size: .
cdr3_aa: CASSLGQGVRAEAFF
cdr3_nt: TGTGCCAGCAGTTTAGGCCAGGGAGTCCGGGCTGAAGCTTTCTTT

cdr3_length: 15
d_call: .
j_call: TRBJ2-7
v_call: TRBV7-7
clone_size: many
cdr3_aa: CASSLGSSLASRQYF
cdr3_nt: TGTGCCAGCAGCTTAGGCTCTTCACTAGCTTCACGGCAGTACTTC

cdr3_length: 13
d_call: .
j_call: TRBJ2-7
v_call: TRBV4-1
clone_size: many
cdr3_aa: CASSQAPRYEQYF
cdr3_nt: TGCGCCAGCAGCCAAGCCCCCAGATACGAGCAGTACTTC

cdr3_length: 14
d_call: TRBD1
j_call: TRBJ2-1
v_call: TRBV27
clone_size: .
cdr3_aa: CASRVGQAEDEQFF
cdr3_nt: TGTGCCAGCAGGGTGGGACAGGCTGAGGATGAGCAGTTCTTC

cdr3_length: 13
d_call: .
j_call: TRBJ1-1
v_call: TRBV7-9
clone_size: few
cdr3_aa: CASSLDNQGEAFF
cdr3_nt: TGTGCCAGCAGCTTAGATAACCAGGGTGAAGCTTTCTTT

cdr3_length: 14
d_call: .
j_call: TRBJ2-2
v_call: TRBV28
clone_size: many
cdr3_aa: CASREGGSAGELFF
cdr3_nt: TGTGCCAGCAGAGAGGGGGGAAGCGCCGGGGAGCTGTTTTTT

cdr3_length: 14
d_call: TRBD2
j_call: TRBJ2-3
v_call: TRBV28
clone_size: many
cdr3_aa: CASRRERGTDTQYF
cdr3_nt: TGTGCCAGCAGGCGGGAGAGGGGCACAGATACGCAGTATTTT

cdr3_length: 15
d_call: .
j_call: TRBJ1-1
v_call: TRBV4-1
clone_size: .
cdr3_aa: CASSPADTLNTEAFF
cdr3_nt: TGCGCCAGCAGCCCCGCGGACACCTTGAACACTGAAGCTTTCTTT

cdr3_length: 14
d_call: .
j_call: TRBJ2-2
v_call: TRBV6-5
clone_size: few
cdr3_aa: CASSYNRATGELFF
cdr3_nt: TGTGCCAGCAGTTACAACAGGGCAACCGGGGAGCTGTTTTTT

cdr3_length: 15
d_call: .
j_call: TRBJ2-3
v_call: TRBV7-3
clone_size: few
cdr3_aa: CASSLIGGRADTQYF
cdr3_nt: TGTGCCAGCAGCTTAATTGGGGGGCGCGCAGATACGCAGTATTTT

cdr3_length: 13
d_call: .
j_call: TRBJ2-3
v_call: TRBV9
clone_size: many
cdr3_aa: CASSGGGADTQYF
cdr3_nt: TGTGCCAGCAGCGGAGGAGGCGCAGATACGCAGTATTTT

cdr3_length: 15
d_call: .
j_call: TRBJ2-1
v_call: TRBV2
clone_size: .
cdr3_aa: CASRLSQDRNNEQFF
cdr3_nt: TGTGCCAGCAGGCTTTCTCAAGACAGAAACAATGAGCAGTTCTTC

cdr3_length: 15
d_call: TRBD2
j_call: TRBJ2-1
v_call: TRBV9
clone_size: .
cdr3_aa: CASSVAASGRYEQFF
cdr3_nt: TGTGCCAGCAGCGTCGCTGCTAGCGGGAGGTATGAGCAGTTCTTC